These 20 T cell receptor beta chains came from one sample sequenced in a study of post-analysis software for immune sequencing data. Study-wide results and limits: Comparison of patients with controls showed roughly five TRBV segments more frequent in patients, TRBV5-6, TRBV5-1 and TRBV20-1 among them.

Their antigens remain unidentified. Unique molecular identifiers were carried by the TCR beta cDNA libraries. One entry per CDR3 protein, called by TCRdb with MiXCR from the PCR reads. The table lists 700,000 to 800,000 distinct CDR3 sequences, around 27% of them singletons. Specimen: blood. Receptors originate from a girl between 10 and 17 years old with multiple sclerosis.

CDR3 region: CSVTRGQVNQPQHF. CDR3 nucleotides: TGCAGTGTGACCAGGGGGCAAGTCAATCAGCCCCAGCATTTT. The chain carries TRBV20-1 and TRBJ1-5, with 8 bases fitting TRBD1. Germline assignment: CDR1 DFQATT and CDR2 SNEGSKA (reference sequence). This CDR3 is built from 14 residues. The junction had 8 bases not matched to a gene; V was cut back by 7 bases and J by 3 bases.

This clonotype showed up just a few times. The V call is TRBV11-2, the J call TRBJ2-2; possibly TRBD1 for D (5 bases). The CDR3 loop spans 15 amino acids. The germline CDR1 and CDR2 sequences are SGHAT and FQNNGV. Between the trimmed V and J ends, which lost 2 bases and 0 bases, there was a span of 7 bases. The CDR3, as DNA: TGTGCCAGCAGCTTATGGGGCTCGAACACCGGGGAGCTGTTTTTT. Its protein product is CASSLWGSNTGELFF.

In this sample, this clonotype turned up a few times. CDR3 loop: CASSYSLVDTQYF. CDR3 bases: TGTGCCAGCAGTTACTCCCTTGTGGATACGCAGTATTTT. The rearrangement joins TRBV6-5 to TRBJ2-3, with D unclear. The CDR3 is made up of 13 amino acids. Germline CDR1 MNHEY, CDR2 SVGAGI. Trimming removed 0 bases from V and 6 bases from J, with 7 bases in between.

The rearrangement uses TRBV3-1 and TRBJ2-1; D gene ambiguous. Looked up from germline, CDR1 is LGHDT and CDR2 is YNNKEL (reference sequence). The CDR3 totals 17 residues. V was shortened by 0 bases and J by 0 bases, with 12 bases between the two germline ends. The CDR3 loop reads CASSQEFNLYSYNEQFF. The CDR3 coding sequence is TGTGCCAGCAGCCAAGAATTCAACCTCTACTCCTACAATGAGCAGTTCTTC.

This clonotype was seen more than once but under ten times. The V gene is TRBV27, the J gene TRBJ1-2, with a tentative D call TRBD1 (5 bases). V lost 2 bases and J lost 4, with 14 bases in between. Germline V lookup: CDR1 MNHEY, CDR2 SMNVEV (reference sequence). This CDR3 contains 15 residues. The CDR3 loop reads CASSLGAGITYGYTF. In nucleotides, the CDR3 is TGTGCCAGCAGTTTAGGCGCAGGGATCACCTATGGCTACACCTTC.

The chain carries TRBV20-1 and TRBJ2-5; TRBD1 might be the D (5 bases). Per germline, CDR1 DFQATT and CDR2 SNEGSKA (reference sequence). The length of the CDR3 is 11 residues. V gave up 8 bases and J gave up 5 bases, with 12 bases separating them. The DNA of the CDR3 is TGCAGTACTCTAGGGGTGGAGACCCAGTACTTC. Its translation is CSTLGVETQYF.

The rearrangement joins TRBV12-3 or TRBV12-4 to TRBJ2-1, with 8 nucleotides matching TRBD1. The CDR3 loop spans 15 amino acids. Losses at the gene ends were 6 bases for V and 13 bases for J; bases not matched to a gene: 17. The CDR3 loop is CASSRATGVQETQFF. DNA for the CDR3: TGTGCCAGCAGCCGGGCGACAGGGGTACAAGAGACCCAGTTCTTC.

This chain connects TRBV7-2 to TRBJ1-2; D is uncertain. Germline V gene lookup returns CDR1 SGHTA and CDR2 FQGNSA. The V gene lost 5 bases and the J gene lost 5 bases, with 15 bases spanning the gap. This CDR3 contains 14 residues. The CDR3 sequence is CASSRGGPDYGYTF. As DNA, the CDR3 is TGTGCCAGCAGCCGTGGAGGACCCGATTATGGCTACACCTTC.

In its sample, this clonotype was seen a few times. The J gene is TRBJ1-2, the V gene TRBV20-1, with no clear D. The V end lost 5 bases, the J end lost 4 bases, and 14 bases lay between the germline ends. This CDR3 contains 13 residues. The germline V gene encodes CDR1 DFQATT and CDR2 SNEGSKA (reference sequence). The CDR3 is CSAPTGESYGYTF. The CDR3 nucleotides are TGCAGTGCTCCCACCGGGGAGAGCTATGGCTACACCTTC.

In this sample, this clonotype turned up a few times. The chain is built from TRBV29-1 and TRBJ1-2; D ambiguous. The CDR3 extends over 13 amino acids. Germline CDR1 is SQVTM and CDR2 is ANQGSEA. Trimming left V 4 bases short and J 8 bases short, with 17 bases between. The CDR3 nucleotides read TGCAGCGTTGTAAATGCCGGGGTGCTGGGCTACACCTTC. Its translation: CSVVNAGVLGYTF.

This clonotype was seen a handful of times. The chain has TRBV4-1 and TRBJ2-5, with 7 bases aligning to TRBD1. The CDR3 totals 16 residues. CDR1 MGHRA and CDR2 YSYEKL come from the germline V gene. With V trimmed by 0 bases and J by 5 bases, 9 bases remained unmatched. In DNA form, the CDR3 reads TGCGCCAGCAGCCAAGATACGGGACAGCTTCGGGAGACCCAGTACTTC. Protein: CASSQDTGQLRETQYF.

This sequence joins TRBV28 and TRBJ2-7; D is perhaps TRBD1 (6 bases). Trimming pared 3 bases from V and 3 bases from J, leaving 12 bases between. CDR1 is MDHEN, CDR2 SYDVKM, per germline. The length of the CDR3 is 14 residues. CDR3 residues: CASSFPQTGYEQYF. In DNA, the CDR3 is TGTGCCAGCAGTTTTCCGCAGACAGGCTACGAGCAGTACTTC.

The chain has TRBV28 and TRBJ2-3, with 7 bases lining up with TRBD1. The germline gives CDR1 MDHEN, CDR2 SYDVKM. This CDR3 is built from 16 residues. J was trimmed by 1 base and V by 4 bases; bases with no gene match: 8. The CDR3 here is CASSSPNGQGTDTQYF. Here the CDR3 DNA reads TGTGCCAGCAGTTCCCCAAACGGACAGGGCACAGATACGCAGTATTTT.

The count of this clonotype is one. The chain is built from TRBV20-1 and TRBJ1-1, with a tentative D call TRBD1 (6 bases). Germline V gene data show CDR1 as DFQATT and CDR2 as SNEGSKA (reference sequence). With 3 bases removed from V and 4 bases from J, the gap between germline ends came to 15 bases. The CDR3 is 14 amino acids. The CDR3 is CSASEVGASTEAFF. For the CDR3, the DNA is TGCAGTGCTAGCGAGGTGGGGGCGAGCACTGAAGCTTTCTTT.

Worth noting for this clonotype: Since a much larger clone is just one base distant, this may be a read error. The chain recombines TRBV10-3 with TRBJ2-5; no clear D gene. The germline V gene has CDR1 ENHRY and CDR2 SYGVKD. V shed 0 bases and J shed 4 bases, with 12 bases lying between them. This CDR3 has 15 residues. The CDR3 DNA reads as TGTGCCATCAGTGAGTCTGCAGGTTACCGAGAGACCCAGTACTTC. This sequence encodes CAISESAGYRETQYF.

At least ten counts were recorded for this clonotype. One junction end disagrees with the germline gene, perhaps due to a read error. V and J are TRBV12-3 or TRBV12-4 and TRBJ2-3; D perhaps matches TRBD2 (6 bases). The CDR3 runs to 14 residues. In nucleotides, the CDR3 is TGCGCCAGCAGCCCGGGACTGGGCACAGATACGCAGTATTTT. Its protein product is CASSPGLGTDTQYF.

The table lists this clonotype with a count of one. The chain couples TRBV28 to TRBJ1-2, with D maybe TRBD1 (6 bases). Trimming stripped 8 bases from V and 5 bases from J, with 12 bases between. CDR3 length equals 12 residues. CDR1 MDHEN and CDR2 SYDVKM come from the germline V gene. CDR3 region: CASHTTGYGYTF. CDR3 nucleotides: TGTGCCAGCCATACAACAGGGTATGGCTACACCTTC.

This clonotype was recorded a few times. CDR3 loop: CSARDPDSYQETQYF. The CDR3, as DNA: TGCAGTGCTAGAGATCCAGACAGCTACCAAGAGACCCAGTACTTC. The chain carries TRBV20-1 and TRBJ2-5, with a weak D call TRBD1 (5 bases). Trimming cost V 0 bases and J 0 bases, with 11 bases left between them. The CDR3 contains 15 residues. From germline, CDR1 is DFQATT and CDR2 SNEGSKA (reference sequence).

The V gene is TRBV15, the J gene TRBJ2-7; D ambiguous. The CDR3 length is 14 residues. V shed 1 base and J shed 2 bases, with 9 bases lying between them. Per the germline V gene, CDR1 is LNHNV and CDR2 is YYDKDF (reference sequence). Here the CDR3 reads CATSRGSSAYEQYF. The CDR3 DNA reads as TGTGCCACCAGCAGAGGATCATCGGCCTACGAGCAGTACTTC.

This clonotype was picked up a small number of times. This chain's CDR3 is CASSQGGTIVAEQFF. The CDR3 coding sequence is TGCGCCAGCAGCCAGGGAGGGACTATCGTCGCCGAGCAGTTCTTC. The chain is built from TRBV4-1 and TRBJ2-1, with TRBD2 identical over 7 bases. V gave up 3 bases and J gave up 10 bases; unmatched junction bases: 12. CDR3 length equals 15 residues. Germline CDR1 MGHRA, CDR2 YSYEKL.